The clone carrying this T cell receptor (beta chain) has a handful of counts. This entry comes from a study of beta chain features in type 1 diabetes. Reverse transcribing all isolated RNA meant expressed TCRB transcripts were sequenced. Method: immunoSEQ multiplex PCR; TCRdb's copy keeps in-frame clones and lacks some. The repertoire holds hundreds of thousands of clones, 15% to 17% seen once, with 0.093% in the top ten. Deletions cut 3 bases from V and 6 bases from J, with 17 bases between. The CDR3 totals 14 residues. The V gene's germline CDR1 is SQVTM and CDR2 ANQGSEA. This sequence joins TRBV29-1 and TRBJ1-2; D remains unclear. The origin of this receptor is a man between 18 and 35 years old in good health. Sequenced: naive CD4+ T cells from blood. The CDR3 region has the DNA TGCAGCGTTGAGCTGGCCGGCCGGGTCCATGGCTACACCTTC. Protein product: CSVELAGRVHGYTF.